A single sample gave rise to the 32 T cell receptor beta chains below, sequenced in a study of neurological immune-mediated disorders. Each CDR3 protein gets one entry after TCRdb re-called the 5' RACE reads with MiXCR. The repertoire holds approximately 100,000 distinct CDR3 sequences, with roughly 3.5% as singletons. The sample comprised PBMCs. These TCRs come from a woman aged 18-35 years with multiple sclerosis.

This clonotype was detected ten times or more. This sequence joins TRBV2 and TRBJ1-1; D unclear. Trimming took 6 bases from V and 0 from J, leaving 8 bases between them. Germline V gives CDR1 SNHLY, CDR2 FYNNEI. The CDR3 is made up of 13 amino acids. The CDR3 loop is CASRVLMNTEAFF. The CDR3 coding sequence is TGTGCCAGCAGGGTGCTCATGAACACTGAAGCTTTCTTT.

This clonotype occurred many times. The J gene is TRBJ2-5, the V gene TRBV3-1; D is unresolved. CDR1 and CDR2 (germline): LGHDT, YNNKEL (reference sequence). The CDR3 sequence is 14 residues long. V lost 7 bases and J lost 2, with 14 bases in between. This CDR3 reads CASTSTRIQETQYF. The CDR3 region has the DNA TGTGCCAGCACCTCCACGAGAATTCAAGAGACCCAGTACTTC.

This clonotype was seen at least ten times. The CDR3 loop reads CASITGQQKPQHF. CDR3 sequence (DNA): TGTGCCAGCATTACAGGGCAGCAAAAGCCCCAGCATTTT. This chain uses TRBV6-1 with TRBJ1-5, with D possibly TRBD1 on 6 matching bases. The CDR3 loop spans 13 amino acids. Per germline, CDR1 MNHNS and CDR2 SASEGT. V was cut by 7 bases and J by 8 bases, with 15 bases left in between.

This clonotype was seen ten or more times. The chain couples TRBV7-9 to TRBJ2-1; 8 nucleotides align to TRBD2. J gave up 3 bases and V 5 bases, and 6 bases lay outside the gene matches. This CDR3 comprises 15 residues. Germline V gene lookup returns CDR1 SEHNR and CDR2 FQNEAQ (reference sequence). The CDR3 DNA reads TGTGCCAGCAGCCGCGCGGGGGGACACTACAATGAGCAGTTCTTC. Translation gives CASSRAGGHYNEQFF.

This clonotype was counted at least ten times. The V call is TRBV7-9, the J call TRBJ2-7; the D gene is possibly TRBD1 (6 bases). The V gene lost 4 bases and the J gene lost 9 bases, with 13 bases spanning the gap. This CDR3 is 12 amino acids long. Germline assignment: CDR1 SEHNR and CDR2 FQNEAQ (reference sequence). CDR3 sequence (DNA): TGTGCCAGCAGCTCTCCAGGGGATAGGCAGTACTTC. Its protein is CASSSPGDRQYF.

This clonotype was counted ten times or more. This chain uses TRBV9 with TRBJ2-1; the match to TRBD1 covers 9 bases. Germline CDR1 reads SGDLS; CDR2 reads YYNGEE. The CDR3 totals 14 residues. With 5 bases clipped from V and 5 bases from J, the junction kept 5 bases outside the gene matches. The CDR3 coding sequence is TGTGCCAGCAGTAAGGGACAGGGCAACAATGAGCAGTTCTTC. The encoded protein is CASSKGQGNNEQFF.

This clonotype was detected ten times or more. The V call is TRBV20-1, the J call TRBJ2-1, with D possibly TRBD2 on 6 matching bases. The ends were cut back, 2 bases at V and 3 bases at J, with 11 bases in the middle. Germline lookup yields CDR1 DFQATT and CDR2 SNEGSKA (reference sequence). The length of the CDR3 is 14 residues. CDR3 loop: CSARLREIYNEQFF. CDR3 in DNA: TGCAGTGCTAGATTGCGGGAAATCTACAATGAGCAGTTCTTC.

This clonotype was observed many times. The CDR3 DNA reads TGTGCCAGCAGTTTAACGCCCGGACAGGGGGCTGCCTATGGCTACACCTTC. Amino acid sequence: CASSLTPGQGAAYGYTF. The chain couples TRBV27 to TRBJ1-2; 11 bases are shared with TRBD1. The germline CDR1 and CDR2 sequences are MNHEY and SMNVEV (reference sequence). The trim removed 2 bases at V and 4 bases at J, leaving 9 bases unmatched. CDR3 size: 17 residues.

The CDR3 sequence is CASSSDSGRVSYGYTF. DNA for the CDR3: TGCGCCAGCAGCTCGGACTCGGGACGGGTGAGCTATGGCTACACCTTC. The chain uses TRBV5-1 and TRBJ1-2; the D gene is possibly TRBD1 (5 bases). Germline CDR1 SGHRS, CDR2 YFSETQ. CDR3 length: 16 amino acids. V gave up 3 bases and J gave up 4 bases, with 19 bases separating them.

This clonotype showed up many times. The CDR3 DNA reads TGTGCCAGCAGCGTAAGGGGGCAGGGTGAGACCCAGTACTTC. It specifies CASSVRGQGETQYF. The rearrangement links TRBV11-3 to TRBJ2-5; 7 positions agree with TRBD1. Germline values: CDR1 SGHNT, CDR2 YENEEA. This CDR3 is 14 amino acids long. V was pared by 5 bases and J by 5 bases, with 8 bases of the junction left unmatched.

Many counts were recorded for this clonotype. This sequence joins TRBV24-1 and TRBJ2-1, with 7 bases fitting TRBD2. The trim removed 2 bases at V and 6 bases at J, leaving 6 bases unmatched. The CDR3 spans 15 residues. The germline V gene has CDR1 KGHDR and CDR2 SFDVKD. The CDR3 loop reads CATSDYVGGVNEQFF. DNA of the CDR3: TGTGCCACCAGTGATTACGTGGGAGGGGTCAATGAGCAGTTCTTC.

Comments on this clonotype: It may be a read error: a sequence one base away is much more abundant. This chain links TRBV7-9 with TRBJ2-3; D gene uncertain. Germline V gene data show CDR1 as SEHNR and CDR2 as FQNEAQ (reference sequence). Deletions cut 2 bases from V and 2 bases from J, with 8 bases between. The CDR3 length is 14 residues. CDR3 residues: CASSLTLITDTQYF. The CDR3 DNA reads TGTGCCAGCAGCTTAACCTTAATCACAGATACGCAGTATTTT.

Many counts were recorded for this clonotype. The chain joins TRBV6-5 to TRBJ2-1; 11 nucleotides align to TRBD2. The J segment lost 6 bases and the V segment lost 2 bases, leaving 3 bases of the junction unmatched. This CDR3 region has 15 residues. Germline CDR1 MNHEY, CDR2 SVGAGI. For the CDR3, the DNA is TGTGCCAGCAGTTACGGGACTAGCGGTTCCAATGAGCAGTTCTTC. It encodes CASSYGTSGSNEQFF.

The chain links TRBV29-1 to TRBJ2-3, with D tentatively TRBD1 or TRBD2 (5 bases each). The CDR3 is made up of 14 amino acids. Germline CDR1 is SQVTM and CDR2 is ANQGSEA. V lost 4 bases and J lost 6, with 17 bases in between. The CDR3 protein is CSVGLQPGADTQYF. The DNA for the CDR3 is TGCAGCGTTGGACTTCAACCCGGGGCCGATACGCAGTATTTT.

The sample holds many counts of this clonotype. The chain links TRBV20-1 to TRBJ1-1; tentative D call: TRBD1 (6 bases). Trimming shortened V by 3 bases and J by 3 bases, and 14 bases separated the two germline ends. This CDR3 region has 14 residues. Germline loops: CDR1 DFQATT, CDR2 SNEGSKA (reference sequence). The CDR3: CSARSGGRDTEAFF. CDR3 DNA: TGCAGTGCTAGGTCGGGGGGCAGGGACACTGAAGCTTTCTTT.

In regard to this clonotype: Since a much larger clone is just one base distant, this may be a read error. This chain uses TRBV9 with TRBJ1-1; D unclear. The CDR3 has 12 amino acids. Germline values: CDR1 SGDLS, CDR2 YYNGEE. DNA of the CDR3: TGTGTCAGCAGCGTACAAACCACTGAAGCTTTCTTT. Translation: CVSSVQTTEAFF.

Concerning this clonotype itself: A much bigger clone sits one base away, suggesting this may be a read error. Because the CDR3 is missing its conserved closing phenylalanine or tryptophan, this is likely a read error. This sequence joins TRBV20-1 and TRBJ2-3; D not resolved. The germline gives CDR1 DFQATT, CDR2 SNEGSKA (reference sequence). V was shortened by 2 bases and J by 1 base, with 4 bases between the two germline ends. This CDR3 spans 12 amino acids. CDR3 sequence (DNA): TGCAGTGCTAGACAGGGCACAGATACGCAGTATATT. Translation gives CSARQGTDTQYI.

This clonotype was counted ten times or more. The chain employs TRBV7-6 and TRBJ2-1; D not certain. V was clipped by 3 bases and J by 8 bases, with 5 bases between them. The CDR3 runs 11 residues. Germline values: CDR1 SGHVS, CDR2 FNYEAQ. In DNA form, the CDR3 reads TGTGCCAGCAGCTTCCTGGATGAGCAGTTCTTC. Protein: CASSFLDEQFF.

This clonotype was observed at least ten times. The V and J genes are TRBV27 and TRBJ2-2, with 8 bases fitting TRBD1. Losses at the gene ends were 2 bases for V and 4 bases for J; bases not matched to a gene: 3. CDR1 MNHEY and CDR2 SMNVEV come from the germline V gene (reference sequence). The CDR3 contains 15 residues. The CDR3 reads CASSLVGTGTGELFF. The CDR3 region has the DNA TGTGCCAGCAGTTTAGTAGGGACAGGCACCGGGGAGCTGTTTTTT.

The table lists this clonotype with many counts. The gene calls are TRBV14 and TRBJ2-3, with D unclear. V was pared by 2 bases and J by 11 bases, with 8 bases between. Germline CDR1 SGHDN, CDR2 FVKESK. The CDR3 spans 11 residues. DNA for the CDR3: TGTGCCAGCAGCCAATGGGCCCAGCAGTATTTT. This sequence encodes CASSQWAQQYF.

This clonotype was detected many times. The chain has TRBV12-3 or TRBV12-4 and TRBJ2-1, with D perhaps TRBD1 or TRBD2 (6 bases each). The V end lost 5 bases, the J end lost 4 bases, and 15 bases lay between the germline ends. This CDR3 contains 15 residues. CDR3 nucleotides: TGTGCCAGCAGTCCTCCGGGGGCCGTGTACAATGAGCAGTTCTTC. Its translation: CASSPPGAVYNEQFF.

In this sample, this clonotype turned up many times. This chain connects TRBV27 to TRBJ1-2; D gene uncertain. This CDR3 region has 12 residues. The V end was cut by 6 bases, the J end by 9 bases, with 14 bases between. The germline V gene has CDR1 MNHEY and CDR2 SMNVEV (reference sequence). CDR3: CASRRVEGRYTF. CDR3 DNA: TGTGCCAGCAGGAGGGTGGAGGGCCGCTACACCTTC.

This clonotype was recorded at least ten times. The chain links TRBV15 to TRBJ1-1; 7 bases align to TRBD1. The V segment lost 0 bases and the J segment 4 bases; nucleotides outside the gene matches: 5. The CDR3 runs to 15 residues. CDR1 LNHNV and CDR2 YYDKDF come from the germline V gene (reference sequence). The CDR3 coding sequence is TGTGCCACCAGCAGAGACAAGGGACAGTTCACTGAAGCTTTCTTT. Translation gives CATSRDKGQFTEAFF.

The chain employs TRBV10-3 and TRBJ1-2, with 9 bases matching TRBD1. The V gene's germline CDR1 is ENHRY and CDR2 SYGVKD. This CDR3 comprises 17 residues. The V segment lost 6 bases and the J segment 9 bases; nucleotides outside the gene matches: 20. CDR3 in amino acids: CAISGYGQGPSDKSYTF. The CDR3, as DNA: TGTGCCATCAGCGGTTATGGACAGGGGCCCTCCGACAAGAGCTACACCTTC.

At least ten counts were recorded for this clonotype. V usage is TRBV6-5 and J usage is TRBJ2-7; D remains ambiguous. Germline V gives CDR1 MNHEY, CDR2 SVGAGI. V gave up 5 bases and J gave up 2 bases, with 16 bases separating them. The CDR3 loop spans 15 amino acids. Here the CDR3 reads CASSKNPGQTYEQYF. CDR3 nucleotides: TGTGCCAGCAGTAAAAATCCTGGGCAGACCTACGAGCAGTACTTC.

This clonotype was detected many times. The rearrangement uses TRBV20-1 and TRBJ2-1; 7 bases align to TRBD2. The germline gives CDR1 DFQATT, CDR2 SNEGSKA (reference sequence). CDR3 length equals 14 residues. The J segment lost 5 bases and the V segment lost 0 bases, leaving 4 bases of the junction unmatched. The CDR3 DNA reads as TGCAGTGCTAGAGATCCGCGGGGGAACAATGAGCAGTTCTTC. As protein: CSARDPRGNNEQFF.

Ten or more counts support this clonotype. The gene calls are TRBV28 and TRBJ2-1; 9 bases map to TRBD2. The germline gives CDR1 MDHEN, CDR2 SYDVKM. This CDR3 region has 16 residues. Trimming cost V 2 bases and J 8 bases; bases outside gene matches: 10. The CDR3 DNA is TGTGCCAGCAGTTTAGGAACGGCTAGCGGGAAGGATGAGCAGTTCTTC. Its translation is CASSLGTASGKDEQFF. The full variable domain, with the rest looked up from reference TRBV28 and TRBJ2-1, is DVKVTQSSRYLVKRTGEKVFLECVQDMDHENMFWYRQDPGLGLRLIYFSYDVKMKEKGDIPEGYSVSREKKERFSLILESASTNQTSMYLCASSLGTASGKDEQFFGPGTRLTVL.

This clonotype appeared many times. V and J are TRBV12-3 or TRBV12-4 and TRBJ1-1; D is uncertain. The ends were cut back, 3 bases at V and 11 bases at J, with 1 base in the middle. This CDR3 has 8 residues. The CDR3 DNA follows: TGTGCCAGCAGTTTGGCTTTCTTT. It encodes CASSLAFF.

Many counts were recorded for this clonotype. The chain employs TRBV3-1 and TRBJ1-4; a weak D match, TRBD1 (6 bases). The CDR3 contains 13 residues. V was trimmed by 4 bases and J by 8 bases, leaving 11 bases between them. Germline lookup yields CDR1 LGHDT and CDR2 YNNKEL (reference sequence). The chain's CDR3 is CASSLGGQEKLFF. The CDR3 region has the DNA TGTGCCAGCAGCCTCGGGGGGCAAGAAAAACTGTTTTTT.

This clonotype was counted many times. The chain uses TRBV20-1 and TRBJ1-1; D perhaps matches TRBD1 (5 bases). CDR1 and CDR2 from the germline V gene are DFQATT and SNEGSKA (reference sequence). The CDR3 loop spans 15 amino acids. The germline V and J ends were trimmed by 0 bases and 1 base, with 12 bases remaining between them. The CDR3 bases are TGCAGTGCTAGAGACCGTTTAACAGGGAACACTGAAGCTTTCTTT. It translates to CSARDRLTGNTEAFF.

This clonotype has at least ten counts. The rearrangement links TRBV6-2 or TRBV6-3 to TRBJ2-3, with D possibly TRBD2 on 5 matching bases. Trimming removed 6 bases from V and 5 bases from J, with 15 bases in between. Per the germline V gene, CDR1 is MNHEY and CDR2 is SVGEGT. This CDR3 is built from 14 residues. As DNA, the CDR3 is TGTGCCAGCAGCTCCGGCGGGTCAAAAGATACGCAGTATTTT. This codes for CASSSGGSKDTQYF.

V and J are TRBV6-1 and TRBJ2-1; D remains unclear. The CDR3 spans 15 residues. Between the trimmed V and J ends, which lost 6 bases and 0 bases, there was a span of 12 bases. Per the germline V gene, CDR1 is MNHNS and CDR2 is SASEGT. CDR3 amino acids: CASRPTWSSYNEQFF. CDR3 coding DNA: TGTGCCAGCAGACCGACCTGGAGCTCCTACAATGAGCAGTTCTTC.